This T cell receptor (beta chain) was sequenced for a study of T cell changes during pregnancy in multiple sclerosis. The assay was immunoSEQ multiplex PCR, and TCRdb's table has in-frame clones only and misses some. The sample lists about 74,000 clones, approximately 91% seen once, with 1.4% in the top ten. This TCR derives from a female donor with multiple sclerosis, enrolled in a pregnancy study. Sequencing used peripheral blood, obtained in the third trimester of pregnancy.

CDR3 protein: CALAKRGGGTPDTQYF. In DNA form, the CDR3 reads TGTGCCCTGGCGAAGAGGGGCGGGGGGACCCCAGATACGCAGTATTTT. The rearrangement links TRBV30 to TRBJ2-3; TRBD2 matches 8 bases. Germline assignment: CDR1 GTSNPN and CDR2 SVGIG (reference sequence). CDR3 length equals 16 residues. V dropped 8 bases and J dropped 4; count of bases not matched to a gene: 17.